What follows describes a single TCR beta chain. Its antigen is as yet unknown. This record comes from a study of response to subunit inactivated influenza vaccine. General study points: The authors suggested that few new T cells are recruited per seasonal influenza vaccination.

TCRdb independently ran MiXCR on the RT-PCR reads; one entry per CDR3 protein. In the table there are 530,000 or so distinct CDR3 sequences, approximately 14% of which are singletons. Trimming at V came to 4 bases and at J to 5 bases, leaving 2 bases not matched to a gene. CDR3 length: 12 residues. Germline V CDR1 and CDR2: SQVTM, ANQGSEA. The sequenced sample was PBMCs from blood, obtained approximately 13 days after vaccination. The V call is TRBV29-1, the J call TRBJ2-7, with 10 bases matching TRBD2. The TCR originated in a man aged 50 to 59 who received an inactivated influenza vaccine. The CDR3 loop is CSVVTSGNEQYF. CDR3 nucleotide sequence: TGCAGCGTTGTCACTAGCGGGAACGAGCAGTACTTC.